The present entry profiles one T cell receptor (beta chain) with its context. The antigen remains unidentified. The sample originates from a study of T cell responses to AZD1222 COVID-19 vaccine. Germline V gene lookup returns CDR1 SGHVS and CDR2 FNYEAQ. The CDR3 runs to 15 residues. The ends were cut back, 5 bases at V and 11 bases at J, with 22 bases in the middle. This table comes from immunoSEQ multiplex PCR, and its TCRdb copy is limited to in-frame clones, with some not included. The table has 150,000 to 200,000 clones, 80% to 90% seen once; the top ten hold roughly 7.7%. Study-wide results and caveats: Targets within unmutated variant regions were reportedly found for nearly half of spike-specific TCRs. Following two doses of AZD1222, Spike-specific TCR breadth and depth rose. Baseline testing showed seropositivity in only a handful of AZD1222 recipients. Donors, mostly white British, included more females; clonal diversity was possibly underestimated.

This TCR derives from an adult in good health. Sample: peripheral blood, taken on day 0 of AZD1222 vaccination. The chain combines TRBV7-6 with TRBJ1-5; no definite D call. The DNA for the CDR3 is TGTGCCAGCAGCCCGGCGGACGGCAGGCAATCAGCCCAGCATTTT. Protein product: CASSPADGRQSAQHF.